Reported below is one TCR beta chain. Data came from immunoSEQ multiplex PCR; TCRdb stores just in-frame clones and leaves some out. The profile shows 35,000 to 45,000 clones, 86% of them singletons. This sample is part of a study of T cell clones after liver transplantation. Study in general: Liver transplant recipients had immunosuppression withdrawal attempted within 2 years. Pre-transplant mixed lymphocyte reactions yielded third-party-reactive TCRbeta sequences as comparators for graft-donor-reactive sequences. A pre-transplant mixed lymphocyte reaction with TCRbeta sequencing defined graft-donor-reactive clones followed in post-transplant blood. Apart from a few HCV-positive recipients, transplants were for non-autoimmune, non-viral reasons.

This specimen was CD4+ T cells from blood, taken 24 months after liver transplant. The sequence derives from a human patient who received a liver transplant. A subset of T cells may come from the graft donor.

CDR3: CASSEFGTGELFF. In DNA form, the CDR3 reads TGTGCCAGCAGTGAATTCGGAACCGGGGAGCTGTTTTTT. This chain joins TRBV2 and TRBJ2-2; D remains ambiguous. Germline loops: CDR1 SNHLY, CDR2 FYNNEI. V lost 2 bases and J lost 5, with 6 bases in between. The CDR3 length is 13 residues.